Below, one T cell receptor beta chain is given with its context. Its antigen is as yet unknown. The data were obtained in a study of cytomegalovirus exposure and HLA in healthy donors. With V trimmed by 2 bases and J by 0 bases, 4 bases remained unmatched. The CDR3 extends over 16 amino acids. Per germline, CDR1 KGHSH and CDR2 LQKENI. The PCR made use of 60 Vbeta and 13 Jbeta primers. Some clones are missing from TCRdb's copy, which holds only in-frame ones; the method was immunoSEQ multiplex PCR. The repertoire holds roughly 160,000 clones, with around nine tenths as singletons. Findings of the study overall: Common viral pathogens seemed, in a later analysis, to connect with several of the most significant clusters. Most subjects had HLA-A and HLA-B alleles reportedly predicted accurately by TCR beta sequences. Listed as cytomegalovirus-associated were 150 or so TCR beta chains.

This chain uses TRBV18 with TRBJ1-1; 9 positions match TRBD1. The clonotype originates from a woman in her twenties or thirties in good health and CMV-seronegative. Sequencing input: PBMCs. This CDR3 reads CASSPSGTGLNTEAFF. CDR3 DNA: TGTGCCAGCTCACCATCCGGGACAGGGCTGAACACTGAAGCTTTCTTT.